These T cell receptor beta chains were read from a single sample in a study of cytomegalovirus exposure and HLA in healthy donors. Repertoires were generated with immunoSEQ multiplex PCR, while TCRdb's copy carries only in-frame clones and drops some. The sample holds about 95,000 clones; 70% to 85% are singletons and the top ten take under 8.5%. Sequenced input: PBMCs. The receptors stem from a man in his sixties in good health and CMV-seronegative. CDR3s include the opening cysteine and the closing phenylalanine or tryptophan. A D gene is named only where the DNA matches it firmly. Some rows have no size entry. The others give once, few or many, or a class for an expanded clone.

TGTGCCAGCAGCGCCTCGACAGGGGCCACTGAAGCTTTCTTT | CASSASTGATEAFF | 14 | TRBD1 | TRBJ1-1 | TRBV11-2 | NA
TGTGCCAGCAGCTTTGACTCATCGAGCACAGAGACCCAGTACTTC | CASSFDSSSTETQYF | 15 | NA | TRBJ2-5 | TRBV5-4 | NA
TGTGCCAGCAGCTCCCTAGAGACCCAGTACTTC | CASSSLETQYF | 11 | NA | TRBJ2-5 | TRBV7-9 | NA
TGCAGCGTTGTGGGACTAGCGGGAGGGCAAAATGAGCAGTTCTTC | CSVVGLAGGQNEQFF | 15 | TRBD2 | TRBJ2-1 | TRBV29-1 | NA
TGCAGCGCGAGGGGGGACAGCGAGTACTTC | CSARGDSEYF | 10 | NA | TRBJ2-5 | TRBV29-1 | NA
TGTGCCAGCGTATTCTCGTCGAGAGGCCACGAGCAGTACTTC | CASVFSSRGHEQYF | 14 | NA | TRBJ2-7 | TRBV27 | few
TGTGCCAGCAGCCAACACAGGGGGGCCTACGAGCAGTACTTC | CASSQHRGAYEQYF | 14 | TRBD1 | TRBJ2-7 | TRBV14 | NA
TGTGCCAGTAGTGTCGGATTTGGAGAGGAGACCCAGTACTTC | CASSVGFGEETQYF | 14 | NA | TRBJ2-5 | TRBV19 | NA
TGTGCCAGCAGCGAACTCGGCGGGGGGGCAATAGATACGCAGTATTTT | CASSELGGGAIDTQYF | 16 | TRBD2 | TRBJ2-3 | TRBV7-8 | NA
TGTGCCAGTAAATTGAGCGAGAGCTCCTACGAGCAGTACTTC | CASKLSESSYEQYF | 14 | NA | TRBJ2-7 | TRBV19 | NA
TGTGCCAGCAGCCGGACAGGGCAAACCGGGGAGCTGTTTTTT | CASSRTGQTGELFF | 14 | TRBD1 | TRBJ2-2 | TRBV7-6 | NA
TGTGCCAGCAGCTTAAACCCGACAGGGGCGAACACTGAAGCTTTCTTT | CASSLNPTGANTEAFF | 16 | TRBD1 | TRBJ1-1 | TRBV5-4 | few
TGTGCCAGCAGTCCCAAGACAGGGGGCGGGTACGAGCAGTACTTC | CASSPKTGGGYEQYF | 15 | TRBD1 | TRBJ2-7 | TRBV27 | NA
TGTGCCTCCACAGGGGGAACGAACACTGAAGCTTTCTTT | CASTGGTNTEAFF | 13 | TRBD1 | TRBJ1-1 | TRBV30 | NA
TGTGCCAGCAGTCCGGACACAGAAGTATACAATGAGCAGTTCTTC | CASSPDTEVYNEQFF | 15 | NA | TRBJ2-1 | TRBV6-5 | few
TGTGCCAGCAGCTTACGGGGCAGGGGTGAAGAAAAACTGTTTTTT | CASSLRGRGEEKLFF | 15 | NA | TRBJ1-4 | TRBV7-2 | NA
TGTGCCAGCAGTTCGGGACAGATCCAAGAGACCCAGTACTTC | CASSSGQIQETQYF | 14 | TRBD1 | TRBJ2-5 | TRBV28 | few
TGTGCCAGCAGCCAAGATCCTCGCGGGAGGGCCGTTGAGCAGTTCTTC | CASSQDPRGRAVEQFF | 16 | TRBD2 | TRBJ2-1 | TRBV14 | NA
TGTGCCAGCAGTTACGGCCCATCCCAAGAGACCCAGTACTTC | CASSYGPSQETQYF | 14 | NA | TRBJ2-5 | TRBV6-5 | few
TGTGCCAGCAGCCGGGGCACAGATACGCAGTATTTT | CASSRGTDTQYF | 12 | NA | TRBJ2-3 | TRBV7-9 | NA
TGTGCTAGTGGTTTCCTTCCCGGGGAGCTGTTTTTT | CASGFLPGELFF | 12 | NA | TRBJ2-2 | TRBV12-5 | NA
TGCAGCGTTGACGGTCTGGGAGGGTACCAAGAGACCCAGTACTTC | CSVDGLGGYQETQYF | 15 | TRBD2 | TRBJ2-5 | TRBV29-1 | NA
TGTGCCTGGACCGCCGGGCAGGGGGATAATTCACCCCTCCACTTT | CAWTAGQGDNSPLHF | 15 | TRBD1 | TRBJ1-6 | TRBV30 | once
TGTGCCAGTAGGGAGAGCTCCACTCAATCACCCCTCCACTTT | CASRESSTQSPLHF | 14 | NA | TRBJ1-6 | TRBV19 | NA
TGTGCCAGCAGCTTAGCAGGGGGCTCAGAGACCCAGTACTTC | CASSLAGGSETQYF | 14 | TRBD1 | TRBJ2-5 | TRBV7-6 | once
TGTGCCAGCTTTCCCGGGGGAGTAGCAGATACGCAGTATTTT | CASFPGGVADTQYF | 14 | NA | TRBJ2-3 | TRBV5-4 | few
TGCGCCAGCAGCTTGGAGGGGGGACAGGGTACAGATACGCAGTATTTT | CASSLEGGQGTDTQYF | 16 | TRBD1 | TRBJ2-3 | TRBV5-1 | NA
TGCGCCAGCAGCTTGGGTTGGACAGGGGGTGAAGCTTTCTTT | CASSLGWTGGEAFF | 14 | TRBD1 | TRBJ1-1 | TRBV5-1 | NA
TGTGCCAGCACCAGGGGGCGCTGGACTGAAGCTTTCTTT | CASTRGRWTEAFF | 13 | TRBD1 | TRBJ1-1 | TRBV19 | NA
TGCGCCAGCAGCTTGGCGGCGGGGGGCCGTACTGTGACCCAGTACTTC | CASSLAAGGRTVTQYF | 16 | TRBD2 | TRBJ2-5 | TRBV5-1 | NA
TGCGCCAGCAGCCGCCACCCACCCCGGACAGGGGCGGGAACCGGGGAGCTGTTTTTT | CASSRHPPRTGAGTGELFF | 19 | TRBD1 | TRBJ2-2 | TRBV4-3 | NA
TGTGCCAGTAGTCAAACAGGACCGTCTCCCTACGAGCAGTACTTC | CASSQTGPSPYEQYF | 15 | NA | TRBJ2-7 | TRBV19 | NA
TGTGCCAGCATTGTCTATGGTTCCGGGGAGCTGTTTTTT | CASIVYGSGELFF | 13 | NA | TRBJ2-2 | TRBV6-1 | NA
TGTGCCAGCAGTTACAGTTGGGCAGGGGGCGTCGAGACCCAGTACTTC | CASSYSWAGGVETQYF | 16 | TRBD1 | TRBJ2-5 | TRBV6-5 | few
TGTGCCAGCAGCCGGGGACTAGCGGGGGGCTCCTCCTACAATGAGCAGTTCTTC | CASSRGLAGGSSYNEQFF | 18 | TRBD2 | TRBJ2-1 | TRBV5-4 | NA
TGTGCCAGTAGAAGGACTAGCGGAGGGGGACAGTCCGGGGAGCTGTTTTTT | CASRRTSGGGQSGELFF | 17 | TRBD2 | TRBJ2-2 | TRBV19 | NA
TGTGCCAGCAGCCCACAGGGGTACACTGAAGCTTTCTTT | CASSPQGYTEAFF | 13 | TRBD1 | TRBJ1-1 | TRBV6-6 | NA
TGTGCCAGCAGTGTGGGACAGATACAAGAGACCCAGTACTTC | CASSVGQIQETQYF | 14 | TRBD1 | TRBJ2-5 | TRBV6-5 | NA